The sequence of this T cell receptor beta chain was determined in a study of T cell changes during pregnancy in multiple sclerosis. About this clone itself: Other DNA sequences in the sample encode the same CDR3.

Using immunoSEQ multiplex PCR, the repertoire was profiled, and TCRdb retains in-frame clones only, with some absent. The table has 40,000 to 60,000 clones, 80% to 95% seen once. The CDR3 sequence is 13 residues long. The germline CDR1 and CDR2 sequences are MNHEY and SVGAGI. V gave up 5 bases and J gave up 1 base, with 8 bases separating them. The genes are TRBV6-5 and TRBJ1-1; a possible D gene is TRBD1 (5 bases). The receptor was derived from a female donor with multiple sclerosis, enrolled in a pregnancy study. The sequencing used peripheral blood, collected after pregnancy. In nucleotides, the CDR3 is TGTGCCAGCAGTCCAACAGGGAACACTGAAGCTTTCTTT. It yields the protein CASSPTGNTEAFF.